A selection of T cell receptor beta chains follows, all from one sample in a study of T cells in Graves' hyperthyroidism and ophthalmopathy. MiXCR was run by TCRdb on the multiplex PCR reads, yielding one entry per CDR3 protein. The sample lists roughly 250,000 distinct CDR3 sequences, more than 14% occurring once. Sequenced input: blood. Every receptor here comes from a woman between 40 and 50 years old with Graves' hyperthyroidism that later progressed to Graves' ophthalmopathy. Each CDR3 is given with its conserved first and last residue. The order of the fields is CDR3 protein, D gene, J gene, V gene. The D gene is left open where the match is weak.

CASSSWTSRSTGELFF | NA | TRBJ2-2 | TRBV11-2
CASSLVGKPEAFF | NA | TRBJ1-1 | TRBV12-3/TRBV12-4
CASSLVGRPEGTEAFF | NA | TRBJ1-1 | TRBV5-1
CATMAGGERNSPLHF | TRBD1 | TRBJ1-6 | TRBV25-1
CASSPGGESTDTQYF | TRBD2 | TRBJ2-3 | TRBV28
CASSLTPTYEQYF | NA | TRBJ2-7 | TRBV27
CASSIRADWEQYF | NA | TRBJ2-7 | TRBV19
CASGKLAGGRNEQFF | TRBD2 | TRBJ2-1 | TRBV5-1
CASSFSRTGSKIHTEAFF | TRBD1 | TRBJ1-1 | TRBV28
CASSESGSHEQYF | TRBD2 | TRBJ2-7 | TRBV10-1
CATSDPYSGTAAYNEQFF | NA | TRBJ2-1 | TRBV24-1
CASSRSFTGGGQETQYF | TRBD1 | TRBJ2-5 | TRBV5-5
CSVGLGGRAVSHEQFF | TRBD2 | TRBJ2-1 | TRBV29-1
CASEGTGYNQPQHF | TRBD1 | TRBJ1-5 | TRBV19
CASSLGAGGTGETQYF | TRBD2 | TRBJ2-5 | TRBV7-2
CAIRRDGSYEQYF | NA | TRBJ2-7 | TRBV10-3
CASSQALGSVAGELFF | NA | TRBJ2-2 | TRBV3-1
CASSIIAGMNTEAFF | NA | TRBJ1-1 | TRBV19
CASTSGRVNEQFF | TRBD2 | TRBJ2-1 | TRBV27
CASSLRGMNTEAFF | NA | TRBJ1-1 | TRBV5-1
CASSSPASSLSSYEQYF | NA | TRBJ2-7 | TRBV28
CASSLSAGVEGYTF | NA | TRBJ1-2 | TRBV12-3/TRBV12-4
CSAVPSGRGDAQYF | TRBD2 | TRBJ2-3 | TRBV20-1
CASPRDWGTDTQYF | NA | TRBJ2-3 | TRBV2
CASSPSSAATYEQYF | NA | TRBJ2-7 | TRBV9
CASSWDQDRGLKFGSNQPQHF | TRBD1 | TRBJ1-5 | TRBV2
CASSFGSGYEQYF | NA | TRBJ2-7 | TRBV27
CSARTGQPSGYTF | TRBD1 | TRBJ1-2 | TRBV20-1
CASSSPGLAEKTQYF | TRBD2 | TRBJ2-5 | TRBV5-4
CASSYSGGNTIYF | NA | TRBJ1-3 | TRBV6-6
CASSLRSDRVYGYTF | TRBD1 | TRBJ1-2 | TRBV28
CASSTTGLPLNGEQFF | NA | TRBJ2-1 | TRBV19
CASSYSNRLGNEQYF | NA | TRBJ2-7 | TRBV6-5
CASKGLAPDTQYF | TRBD2 | TRBJ2-3 | TRBV27
CASKGLWDTEAFF | NA | TRBJ1-1 | TRBV28
CASSLVTPGDTGELFF | NA | TRBJ2-2 | TRBV7-8
CASMGQGNQPQHF | TRBD1 | TRBJ1-5 | TRBV2
CASSLGQGNSNQPQHF | TRBD1 | TRBJ1-5 | TRBV7-8
CASRRQGRSEKLFF | TRBD1 | TRBJ1-4 | TRBV6-1
CASSQLDANYGYTF | NA | TRBJ1-2 | TRBV5-1
CASSYSRGGRPKGDTQYF | TRBD2 | TRBJ2-3 | TRBV6-5
CSARDYARGRETQYF | TRBD1 | TRBJ2-5 | TRBV20-1
CASSLATGWDYEQYF | NA | TRBJ2-7 | TRBV5-1
CASSAASGSLYVLTF | TRBD2 | TRBJ2-6 | TRBV9
CSARAPNQPQHF | NA | TRBJ1-5 | TRBV20-1
CASRPGQGAAGYTF | TRBD1 | TRBJ1-2 | TRBV28
CASSQVEGDTQYF | NA | TRBJ2-3 | TRBV4-1
CASSPRTDYYEQYF | NA | TRBJ2-7 | TRBV5-1
CASRGDLGGNEQFF | NA | TRBJ2-1 | TRBV6-5
CASRYNGLAGYNEQFF | TRBD2 | TRBJ2-1 | TRBV27
CASSYGGALETQYF | NA | TRBJ2-5 | TRBV6-5
CASSYSGTGVKNEQFF | TRBD1 | TRBJ2-1 | TRBV6-5
CASKRATGATNEKLFF | NA | TRBJ1-4 | TRBV27
CASRDEGDTEAFF | NA | TRBJ1-1 | TRBV7-9
CASSQGRLAGPSETQYF | TRBD2 | TRBJ2-5 | TRBV4-1
CASSPRSQGLAGHNEQFF | TRBD2 | TRBJ2-1 | TRBV4-1
CASSLIDPSGANVLTF | NA | TRBJ2-6 | TRBV28